The 15 T cell receptor beta chains below all came from one sample that was sequenced in a study of shared clonotypes between healthy human individuals. Naive CD8 cells, CD45RO-negative and positively selected for CCR7, excluded terminally differentiated effector memory CD45RA+ cells. The data were produced by immunoSEQ multiplex PCR, yet TCRdb's version contains in-frame clones alone and is incomplete. Of about 2 million clones detected, about 95% appear once; the ten largest clones hold 0.85% to 1.2%. Sequencing input: naive CD8+ T cells sorted from blood. The source of these receptors is a man aged 18 to 30 in good health.

In its sample, this clone was seen a few times. V gene TRBV11-1 combines with J gene TRBJ2-7, with D hard to call. CDR1 is SGHAT and CDR2 is FQDESV in the germline V gene (reference sequence). The CDR3 spans 13 residues. The ends were cut back, 7 bases at V and 3 bases at J, with 13 bases in the middle. CDR3: CASTLDEYYEQYF. DNA for the CDR3: TGTGCCAGCACACTGGACGAATACTACGAGCAGTACTTC.

The chain uses TRBV6-5 and TRBJ1-1; no clear D. Trimming pared 0 bases from V and 2 bases from J, leaving 10 bases between. From germline, CDR1 is MNHEY and CDR2 SVGAGI. This CDR3 contains 15 residues. The CDR3 DNA follows: TGTGCCAGCAGTTACTCGATTTTACCAAACACTGAAGCTTTCTTT. Translated, it gives CASSYSILPNTEAFF.

The chain recombines TRBV10-3 with TRBJ1-2; tentative D call: TRBD1 (6 bases). The V gene lost 3 bases and the J gene lost 2 bases, with 10 bases spanning the gap. CDR1 and CDR2 (germline): ENHRY, SYGVKD. The CDR3 runs to 14 residues. The CDR3 bases are TGTGCCATCAGTGATTTACAGGGAAACTATGGCTACACCTTC. Protein sequence: CAISDLQGNYGYTF.

This rearrangement joins TRBV13 to TRBJ2-1; D unresolved. Germline V gene sequence: CDR1 PRHDT, CDR2 FYEKMQ (reference sequence). This CDR3 is 11 amino acids long. With 5 bases removed from V and 3 bases from J, the gap between germline ends came to 2 bases. CDR3 bases: TGTGCCAGCAGCAACTACAATGAGCAGTTCTTC. Its protein product is CASSNYNEQFF.

The J gene is TRBJ1-1, the V gene TRBV15, with D possibly TRBD1 on 5 matching bases. Germline V gene sequence: CDR1 LNHNV, CDR2 YYDKDF (reference sequence). The V end lost 0 bases, the J end lost 4 bases, and 12 bases lay between the germline ends. The CDR3 is made up of 15 amino acids. Here the CDR3 DNA reads TGTGCCACCAGCAGAGAGGAGGGGATGGTCACTGAAGCTTTCTTT. Translation gives CATSREEGMVTEAFF.

This rearrangement joins TRBV9 to TRBJ2-6; D remains unclear. Per germline, CDR1 SGDLS and CDR2 YYNGEE. The CDR3 has 15 amino acids. The ends were cut back, 0 bases at V and 0 bases at J, with 4 bases in the middle. The CDR3: CASSVEDSGANVLTF. The CDR3 region has the DNA TGTGCCAGCAGCGTAGAAGACTCTGGGGCCAACGTCCTGACTTTC.

V gene TRBV30 combines with J gene TRBJ1-1, with D maybe TRBD1 (5 bases). Per the germline V gene, CDR1 is GTSNPN and CDR2 is SVGIG (reference sequence). Trimming shortened V by 2 bases and J by 4 bases, and 17 bases separated the two germline ends. CDR3 length: 15 amino acids. The CDR3 nucleotides are TGTGCCTGGAGTACGGCGGGGGGGAGGCGCACTGAAGCTTTCTTT. This sequence encodes CAWSTAGGRRTEAFF.

The genes are TRBV10-2 and TRBJ2-7; D unclear. This CDR3 has 15 residues. The V end lost 7 bases, the J end lost 6 bases, and 22 bases lay between the germline ends. Germline CDR1 is WSHSY and CDR2 is SAAADI. Written as DNA, the CDR3 is TGCGCCAGCAAGCCGGTCGGGCCCTCTGAACGCGAGCAGTACTTC. Protein product: CASKPVGPSEREQYF.

This clone has just one count. The rearrangement joins TRBV27 to TRBJ2-3; a weak D match, TRBD2 (6 bases). The CDR3 length is 16 residues. Trimming shortened V by 7 bases and J by 2 bases, and 19 bases separated the two germline ends. The germline V gene has CDR1 MNHEY and CDR2 SMNVEV (reference sequence). The CDR3, as DNA: TGTGCCAGCACCGAATTGGCCGGGGGATACACAGATACGCAGTATTTT. It translates to CASTELAGGYTDTQYF.

The chain couples TRBV10-2 to TRBJ1-5; D call uncertain. The germline V gene has CDR1 WSHSY and CDR2 SAAADI. There are 13 residues in the CDR3. Trimming cost V 0 bases and J 7 bases, with 7 bases left between them. Here the CDR3 reads CASSESVRQPQHF. As DNA, the CDR3 is TGCGCCAGCAGTGAGTCCGTCCGACAGCCCCAGCATTTT.

The table lists this clone with a count of one. This chain uses TRBV29-1 with TRBJ2-3; D is unresolved. This CDR3 region has 11 residues. Germline V gene sequence: CDR1 SQVTM, CDR2 ANQGSEA. V lost 6 bases to trimming and J lost 6 bases, with 10 bases between them. The CDR3 DNA reads TGCAGCGTGTTTTGGGCGGATACGCAGTATTTT. Its protein product is CSVFWADTQYF.

The rearrangement joins TRBV28 to TRBJ2-2; no definite D call. The CDR3 length is 12 residues. CDR1 MDHEN and CDR2 SYDVKM come from the germline V gene. The V gene lost 4 bases and the J gene lost 7 bases, with 7 bases spanning the gap. The CDR3 loop reads CASSSRRGELFF. The CDR3 DNA reads TGTGCCAGCAGTTCCCGGCGCGGGGAGCTGTTTTTT.

The rearrangement joins TRBV2 to TRBJ2-3; a possible D gene is TRBD1 (6 bases). Germline V gene sequence: CDR1 SNHLY, CDR2 FYNNEI. The CDR3 has 15 residues. V was trimmed by 2 bases and J by 6 bases, leaving 15 bases between them. In DNA, the CDR3 is TGTGCCAGCAGTGAAAACAGGGCGCTTAAGGATACGCAGTATTTT. Its protein product is CASSENRALKDTQYF.

This chain links TRBV29-1 with TRBJ1-2, with D unclear. This CDR3 contains 15 residues. Per germline, CDR1 SQVTM and CDR2 ANQGSEA. V shed 8 bases and J shed 3 bases, with 22 bases lying between them. The CDR3 DNA reads TGCAGCATCCAAACCCCGGACGTGGCGGACTATGGCTACACCTTC. Protein product: CSIQTPDVADYGYTF.

The chain uses TRBV11-2 and TRBJ2-3; 7 nucleotides line up with TRBD2. Unmatched junction bases numbered 3, after V lost 0 bases and J lost 6 bases. CDR1 is SGHAT and CDR2 is FQNNGV in the germline V gene. This CDR3 spans 14 amino acids. Written as DNA, the CDR3 is TGTGCCAGCAGCTTAGATGGACTAGTTGATACGCAGTATTTT. Translating it yields CASSLDGLVDTQYF.